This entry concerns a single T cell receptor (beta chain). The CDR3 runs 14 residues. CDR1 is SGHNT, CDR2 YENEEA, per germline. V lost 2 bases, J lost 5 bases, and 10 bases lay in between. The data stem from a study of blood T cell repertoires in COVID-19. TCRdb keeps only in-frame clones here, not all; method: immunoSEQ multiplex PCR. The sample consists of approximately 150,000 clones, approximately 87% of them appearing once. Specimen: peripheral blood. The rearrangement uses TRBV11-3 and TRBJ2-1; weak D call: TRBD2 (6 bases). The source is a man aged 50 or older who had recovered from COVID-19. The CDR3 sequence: CASSLLGGNNEQFF. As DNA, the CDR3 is TGTGCCAGCAGCTTATTGGGGGGAAACAATGAGCAGTTCTTC.